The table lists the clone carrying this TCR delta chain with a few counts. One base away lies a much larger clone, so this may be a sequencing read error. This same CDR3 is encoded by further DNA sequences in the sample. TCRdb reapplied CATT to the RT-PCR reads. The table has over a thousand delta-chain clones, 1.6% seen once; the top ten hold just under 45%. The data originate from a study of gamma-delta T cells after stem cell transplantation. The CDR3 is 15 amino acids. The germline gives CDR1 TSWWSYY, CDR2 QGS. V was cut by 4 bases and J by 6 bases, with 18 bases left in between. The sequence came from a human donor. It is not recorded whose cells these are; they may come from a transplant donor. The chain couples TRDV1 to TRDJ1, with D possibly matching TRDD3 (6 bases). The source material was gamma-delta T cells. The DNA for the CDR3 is TGTGCTCTTGGGGGCCCGCTCAGAGGATACAATAAACTCATCTTT. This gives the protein CALGGPLRGYNKLIF.